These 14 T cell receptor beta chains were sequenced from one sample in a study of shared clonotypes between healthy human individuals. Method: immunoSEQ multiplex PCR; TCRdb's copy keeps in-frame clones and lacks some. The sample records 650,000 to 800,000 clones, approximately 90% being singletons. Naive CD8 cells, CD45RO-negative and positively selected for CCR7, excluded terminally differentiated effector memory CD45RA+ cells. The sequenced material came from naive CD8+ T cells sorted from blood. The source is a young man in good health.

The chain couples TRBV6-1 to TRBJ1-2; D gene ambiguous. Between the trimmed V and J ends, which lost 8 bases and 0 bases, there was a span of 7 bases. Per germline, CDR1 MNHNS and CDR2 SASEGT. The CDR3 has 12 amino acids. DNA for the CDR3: TGTGCCAGCCTTCTCCCTAACTATGGCTACACCTTC. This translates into CASLLPNYGYTF.

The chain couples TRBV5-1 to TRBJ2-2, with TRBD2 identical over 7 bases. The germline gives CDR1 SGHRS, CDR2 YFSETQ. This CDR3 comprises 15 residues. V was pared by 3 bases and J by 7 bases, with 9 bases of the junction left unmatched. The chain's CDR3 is CASSSSSGGDGELFF. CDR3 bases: TGCGCCAGCAGCTCATCCTCGGGGGGAGACGGGGAGCTGTTTTTT.

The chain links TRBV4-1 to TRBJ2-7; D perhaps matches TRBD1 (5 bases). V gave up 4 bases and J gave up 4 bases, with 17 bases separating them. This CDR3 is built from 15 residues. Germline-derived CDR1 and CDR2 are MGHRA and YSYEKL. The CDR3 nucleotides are TGCGCCAGCAGCCCAGCTGGGGCAGTAGATTACGAGCAGTACTTC. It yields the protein CASSPAGAVDYEQYF.

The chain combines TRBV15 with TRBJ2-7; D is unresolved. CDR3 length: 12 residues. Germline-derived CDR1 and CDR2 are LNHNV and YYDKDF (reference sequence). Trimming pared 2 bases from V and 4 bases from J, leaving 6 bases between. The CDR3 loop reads CATSRYGYEQYF. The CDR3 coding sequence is TGTGCCACCAGCAGATACGGTTACGAGCAGTACTTC. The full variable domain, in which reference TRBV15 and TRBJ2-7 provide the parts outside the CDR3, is DAMVIQNPRYQVTQFGKPVTLSCSQTLNHNVMYWYQQKSSQAPKLLFHYYDKDFNNEADTPDNFQSRRPNTSFCFLDIRSPGLGDTAMYLCATSRYGYEQYFGPGTRLTVT.

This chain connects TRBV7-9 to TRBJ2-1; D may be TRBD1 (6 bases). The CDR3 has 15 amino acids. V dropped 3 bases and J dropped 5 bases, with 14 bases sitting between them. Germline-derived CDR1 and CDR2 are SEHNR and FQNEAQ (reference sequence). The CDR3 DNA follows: TGTGCCAGCAGCTTTCGCGGCAGGGGTCACAATGAGCAGTTCTTC. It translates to CASSFRGRGHNEQFF.

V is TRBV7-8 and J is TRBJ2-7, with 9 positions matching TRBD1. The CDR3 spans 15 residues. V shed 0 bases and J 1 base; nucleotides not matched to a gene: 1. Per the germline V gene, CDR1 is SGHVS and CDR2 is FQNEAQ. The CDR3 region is CASSLAGQGSYEQYF. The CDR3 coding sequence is TGTGCCAGCAGCTTAGCTGGACAGGGGTCCTACGAGCAGTACTTC.

The CDR3 loop is CASSFTGELFF. CDR3 nucleotides: TGTGCCAGCAGCTTTACCGGGGAGCTGTTTTTT. V is TRBV25-1 and J is TRBJ2-2, with D unclear. V was pared by 6 bases and J by 5 bases, with 4 bases between. Per germline, CDR1 MGHDK and CDR2 SYGVNS. This CDR3 comprises 11 residues.

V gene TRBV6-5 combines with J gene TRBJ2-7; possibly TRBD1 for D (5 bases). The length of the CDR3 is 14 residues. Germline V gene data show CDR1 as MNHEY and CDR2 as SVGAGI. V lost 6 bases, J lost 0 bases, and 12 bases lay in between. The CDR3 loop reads CASRPPGFSYEQYF. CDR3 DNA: TGTGCCAGCAGGCCACCAGGGTTCTCCTACGAGCAGTACTTC.

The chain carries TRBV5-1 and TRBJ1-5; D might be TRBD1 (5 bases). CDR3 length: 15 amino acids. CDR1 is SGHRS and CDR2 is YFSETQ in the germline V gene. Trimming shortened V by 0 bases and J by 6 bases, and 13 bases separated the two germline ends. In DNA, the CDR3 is TGCGCCAGCAGCTTGGGGGAGCAGGGTGGTCAGCCCCAGCATTTT. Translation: CASSLGEQGGQPQHF.

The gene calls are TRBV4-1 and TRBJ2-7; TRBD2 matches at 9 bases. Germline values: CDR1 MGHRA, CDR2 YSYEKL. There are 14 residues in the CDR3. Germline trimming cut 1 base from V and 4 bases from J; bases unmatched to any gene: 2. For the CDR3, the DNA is TGCGCCAGCAGCCAAGCGACTAGCGGTTACGAGCAGTACTTC. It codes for CASSQATSGYEQYF.

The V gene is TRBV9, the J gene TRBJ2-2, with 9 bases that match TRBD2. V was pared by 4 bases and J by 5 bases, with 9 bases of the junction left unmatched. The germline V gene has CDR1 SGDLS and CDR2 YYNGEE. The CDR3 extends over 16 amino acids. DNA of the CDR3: TGTGCCAGCAGCCCCCTTGGGAGCGGGGGGACCGGGGAGCTGTTTTTT. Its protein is CASSPLGSGGTGELFF.

CDR3 protein: CASSIQVLEQFF. CDR3 sequence (DNA): TGTGCCAGCAGCATCCAGGTCCTTGAGCAGTTCTTC. J is TRBJ2-1 and V is TRBV7-2; no firm D call. Germline lookup yields CDR1 SGHTA and CDR2 FQGNSA. The V end lost 5 bases, the J end lost 9 bases, and 11 bases lay between the germline ends. There are 12 residues in the CDR3.

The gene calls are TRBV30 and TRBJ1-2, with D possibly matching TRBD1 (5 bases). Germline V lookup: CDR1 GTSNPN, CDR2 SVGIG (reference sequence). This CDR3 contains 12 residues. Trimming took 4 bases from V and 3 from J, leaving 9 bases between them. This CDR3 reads CAWIPGDYGYTF. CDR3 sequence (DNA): TGTGCCTGGATTCCGGGGGACTATGGCTACACCTTC.

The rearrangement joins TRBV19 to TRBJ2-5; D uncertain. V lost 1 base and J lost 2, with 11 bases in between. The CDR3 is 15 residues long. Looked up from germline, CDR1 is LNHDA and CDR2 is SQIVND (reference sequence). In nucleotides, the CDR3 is TGTGCCAGTAGTATAGGAGAGTTAGCACAAGAGACCCAGTACTTC. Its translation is CASSIGELAQETQYF.